A few counts support the clone carrying this T cell receptor (beta chain). Other DNA sequences of this sample code for an identical CDR3. The data were taken from a study of beta chain features in type 1 diabetes. Germline lookup yields CDR1 SGHTA and CDR2 FQGNSA. The CDR3 covers 15 residues. V was cut by 4 bases and J by 4 bases, with 13 bases left in between. Expressed TCRB transcripts were sequenced because the isolated RNA had all been reverse transcribed beforehand. Measured with immunoSEQ multiplex PCR; TCRdb has only the in-frame clones, and not every one. The data hold 140,000 to 150,000 clones, with 10% observed a single time.

The chain carries TRBV7-2 and TRBJ2-2, with D tentatively TRBD2 (5 bases). The sample was naive CD4+ T cells from blood. The TCR originated in a man younger than 30 in good health. The CDR3 protein is CASSSRGLGTGELFF. The CDR3 bases are TGTGCCAGCAGCTCCCGGGGTTTGGGCACCGGGGAGCTGTTTTTT.